This TCR beta chain stems from a study of blood T cell repertoires in COVID-19. In the study overall: Researchers got acute and convalescent COVID-19 samples from the United States, Italy and Spain. PBMCs, B-cell-depleted T cells, or T cells were the source of the cDNA or gDNA that made up the material.

As originally analysed: Researchers report that nucleated cell counts were estimated from reference gene primer amplification. Data came from immunoSEQ multiplex PCR; TCRdb stores just in-frame clones and leaves some out. V, J and clone size are taken as reported in that table, and D and trimming were inferred from the DNA itself. The sample contains about 220,000 clones, 80% of which appear only once. This sequence originates from a human donor in a cohort sampled during active COVID-19. The sample was peripheral blood.

CDR3 nucleotides: TGTGCCAGCAGCTTAGGGACTAGCGGGAGGAATGAGCAGTTCTTC. Translation: CASSLGTSGRNEQFF. J is TRBJ2-1 and V is TRBV11-3, with 14 bases matching TRBD2. This CDR3 spans 15 amino acids. The trim removed 1 base at V and 7 bases at J, leaving 0 bases unmatched. In germline, CDR1 is SGHNT, CDR2 YENEEA.